A selection of T cell receptor beta chains follows, all from one sample in a study of blood T cell repertoires in COVID-19. TCRdb keeps only in-frame clones here, not all; method: immunoSEQ multiplex PCR. The repertoire has around 700,000 clones, 90% of them found once; the top ten carry 0.2% to 0.3%. The sample was peripheral blood. Receptors were obtained from a woman aged 18-35 years with acute or convalescent COVID-19. CDR3s include the opening cysteine and the closing phenylalanine or tryptophan. The D gene is left open where the match is weak. Clone size is shown for a subset of rows, as once, few, many or a class of expanded clone.

TRBD2	-	TRBV19	TRBJ2-1	CASSIGQRRLALEQFF	TGTGCCAGTAGTATAGGACAACGGAGACTAGCCTTGGAGCAGTTCTTC
TRBD1	-	TRBV5-5	TRBJ1-1	CASSFFEGRGNKKSSAFF	TGTGCCAGCAGCTTCTTTGAGGGCAGGGGGAACAAGAAGAGTTCGGCTTTCTTT
-	-	TRBV5-8	TRBJ1-4	CASSLFGGEIEKLFF	TGTGCCAGCAGCTTGTTTGGGGGCGAGATTGAAAAACTGTTTTTT
-	-	TRBV5-1	TRBJ2-2	CASSSRVGGLTGELFF	TGCGCCAGCAGCTCAAGAGTTGGGGGCCTGACCGGGGAGCTGTTTTTT
-	-	TRBV2	TRBJ2-1	CASTPGNEQFF	TGTGCCAGCACCCCGGGGAATGAGCAGTTCTTC
-	-	TRBV14	TRBJ1-2	CASSQEGGNYGYTF	TGTGCCAGCAGCCAAGAGGGGGGGAACTATGGCTACACCTTC
TRBD1	-	TRBV9	TRBJ1-2	CASSVSTALPGQARDGYTF	TGTGCCAGCAGCGTATCCACTGCGCTCCCCGGACAGGCCCGAGATGGCTACACCTTC
-	once	TRBV5-1	TRBJ1-2	CASKPGGDNYGYTF	TGCGCCAGCAAGCCCGGGGGGGATAACTATGGCTACACCTTC
-	few	TRBV18	TRBJ2-7	CASSPSISTYEQYF	TGTGCCAGCTCACCAAGCATATCTACCTACGAGCAGTACTTC
TRBD2	-	TRBV5-1	TRBJ2-7	CASSLARTSGGSRYEQYF	TGCGCCAGCAGCTTGGCTCGGACTAGCGGGGGGTCTCGCTACGAGCAGTACTTC
-	-	TRBV7-2	TRBJ1-1	CASSPRGADTEAFF	TGTGCCAGCAGCCCACGCGGGGCGGACACTGAAGCTTTCTTT
-	few	TRBV3-1/TRBV3-2	TRBJ1-5	CASSLGPDNHQPQHF	TGTGCCAGCAGCCTCGGCCCGGACAACCATCAGCCCCAGCATTTT
-	-	TRBV21-1	TRBJ1-1	CASSKGELGTENTEAFF	TGTGCCAGCAGCAAAGGGGAGCTAGGGACAGAAAACACTGAAGCTTTCTTT
TRBD1	-	TRBV6-5	TRBJ2-1	CASVLDRGLYNEQFF	TGTGCCAGCGTACTAGACAGGGGGCTCTACAATGAGCAGTTCTTC
-	-	TRBV13	TRBJ2-5	CASSLVGDSQETQYF	TGTGCCAGCAGCTTAGTTGGTGACAGCCAAGAGACCCAGTACTTC
-	-	TRBV25-1	TRBJ2-2	CASSKIEAAGELFF	TGTGCCAGCAGCAAAATTGAAGCGGCCGGGGAGCTGTTTTTT
-	-	TRBV5-4	TRBJ2-7	CASSLAKAGYEQYF	TGTGCCAGCAGCTTGGCCAAGGCAGGCTACGAGCAGTACTTC
-	few	TRBV6-5	TRBJ1-2	CASTRGVSSTYGYTF	TGTGCCAGCACCCGGGGTGTCAGCTCCACCTATGGCTACACCTTC
TRBD1	-	TRBV9	TRBJ1-1	CASSGQGGFMNTEAFF	TGTGCCAGCAGCGGACAGGGCGGTTTCATGAACACTGAAGCTTTCTTT
-	-	TRBV10-3	TRBJ2-7	CAISESADSYEQYF	TGTGCCATCAGTGAGTCTGCAGATTCCTACGAGCAGTACTTC
TRBD1	-	TRBV6-5	TRBJ1-1	CASRPDRVGTEAFF	TGTGCCAGCAGGCCAGACAGGGTTGGGACTGAAGCTTTCTTT
TRBD2	-	TRBV7-3	TRBJ2-2	CASSLTPIAGANTGELFF	TGTGCCAGCAGCTTAACCCCAATAGCGGGGGCGAACACCGGGGAGCTGTTTTTT
TRBD2	-	TRBV28	TRBJ2-5	CASSLALAGSQETQYF	TGTGCCAGCAGTCTCGCGCTAGCGGGGAGTCAAGAGACCCAGTACTTC
TRBD1	-	TRBV18	TRBJ1-1	CASFLDRRNTEAFF	TGTGCCAGCTTCCTGGACAGGAGGAACACTGAAGCTTTCTTT
-	few	TRBV12-3/TRBV12-4	TRBJ1-2	CASSGGSYGYTF	TGTGCCAGCAGTGGCGGGAGTTATGGCTACACCTTC
TRBD1	-	TRBV10-3	TRBJ1-1	CAMGQGNTEAFF	TGTGCCATGGGACAGGGGAACACTGAAGCTTTCTTT
-	-	TRBV19	TRBJ1-2	CASSILRGAIDGYGYTF	TGTGCCAGTAGTATTCTGCGGGGGGCAATAGATGGCTATGGCTACACCTTC
-	few	TRBV2	TRBJ2-4	CATGELAKNIQYF	TGTGCCACCGGGGAGTTAGCCAAAAACATTCAGTACTTC
-	-	TRBV7-3	TRBJ1-1	CASSMTLNTEAFF	TGTGCCAGCAGCATGACACTGAACACTGAAGCTTTCTTT
-	-	TRBV2	TRBJ1-1	CASSGEGAEAFF	TGTGCCAGCTCAGGGGAGGGCGCTGAAGCTTTCTTT
-	-	TRBV29-1	TRBJ1-4	CSAQGRAGETSEKLFF	TGCAGCGCTCAGGGAAGGGCAGGGGAGACGTCCGAAAAACTGTTTTTT
-	-	TRBV5-4	TRBJ2-5	CASSLVGTRETQYF	TGTGCCAGCAGCTTGGTAGGGACTCGGGAGACCCAGTACTTC
-	-	TRBV29-1	TRBJ2-3	CSVPPSQGRGSSTDTQYF	TGCAGCGTGCCCCCCAGCCAAGGGAGGGGGTCTAGCACAGATACGCAGTATTTT
TRBD1	few	TRBV24-1	TRBJ2-7	CATSDHDRGHEQYF	TGTGCCACCAGTGACCACGACAGGGGCCACGAGCAGTACTTC
TRBD1	once	TRBV6-6	TRBJ1-4	CASTRQGTNEKLFF	TGTGCCAGCACCCGACAGGGCACTAATGAAAAACTGTTTTTT
TRBD2	-	TRBV5-1	TRBJ2-3	CASSLDLAGSTDTQYF	TGCGCCAGCAGCTTGGATCTAGCGGGGAGCACAGATACGCAGTATTTT
-	-	TRBV11-2	TRBJ1-2	CASSLGRGAITF	TGTGCCAGCAGCTTAGGTCGGGGGGCCATCACCTTC
TRBD2	-	TRBV30	TRBJ2-5	CAWNEAGAQETQYF	TGTGCCTGGAATGAAGCGGGGGCACAAGAGACCCAGTACTTC
-	-	TRBV6-1	TRBJ1-1	CASSEAPVTEAFF	TGTGCCAGCAGTGAAGCACCGGTTACTGAAGCTTTCTTT